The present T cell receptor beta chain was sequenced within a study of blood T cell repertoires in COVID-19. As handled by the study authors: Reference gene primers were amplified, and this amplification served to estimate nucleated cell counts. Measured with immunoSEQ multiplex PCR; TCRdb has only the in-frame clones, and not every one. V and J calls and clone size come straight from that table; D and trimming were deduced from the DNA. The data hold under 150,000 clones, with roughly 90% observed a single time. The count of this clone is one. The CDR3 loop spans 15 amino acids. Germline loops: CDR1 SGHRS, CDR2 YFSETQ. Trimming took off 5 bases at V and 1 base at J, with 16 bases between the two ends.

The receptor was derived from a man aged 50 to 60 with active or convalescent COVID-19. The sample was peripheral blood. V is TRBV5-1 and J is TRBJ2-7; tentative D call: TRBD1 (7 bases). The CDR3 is CASREGTVTSYEQYF. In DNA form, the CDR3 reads TGCGCCAGCAGGGAGGGGACAGTTACATCCTACGAGCAGTACTTC.